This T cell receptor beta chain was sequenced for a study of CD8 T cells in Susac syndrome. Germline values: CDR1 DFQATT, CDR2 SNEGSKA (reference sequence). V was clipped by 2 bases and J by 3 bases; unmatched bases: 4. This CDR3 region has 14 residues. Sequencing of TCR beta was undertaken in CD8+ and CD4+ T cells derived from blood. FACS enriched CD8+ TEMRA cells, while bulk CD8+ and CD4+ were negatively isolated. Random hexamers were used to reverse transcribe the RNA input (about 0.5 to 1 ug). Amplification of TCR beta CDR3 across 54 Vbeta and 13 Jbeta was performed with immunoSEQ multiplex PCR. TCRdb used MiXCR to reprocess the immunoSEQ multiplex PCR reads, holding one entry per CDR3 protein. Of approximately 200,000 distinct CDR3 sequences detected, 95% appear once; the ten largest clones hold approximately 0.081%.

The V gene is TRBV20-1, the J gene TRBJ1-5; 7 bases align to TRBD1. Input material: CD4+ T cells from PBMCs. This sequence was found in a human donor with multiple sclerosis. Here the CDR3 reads CSARPQGVNQPQHF. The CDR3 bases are TGCAGTGCTAGACCCCAGGGGGTCAATCAGCCCCAGCATTTT.